The rows below give T cell receptor beta chains drawn from one sample of a study of early T cells in non-severe SARS-CoV-2 infection. TCRdb independently ran MiXCR on the 5' RACE reads; one entry per CDR3 protein. The table shows about 81,000 distinct CDR3 sequences, with less than 8% occurring only once. The sample was whole blood. Source of these receptors: an adult who was a healthcare worker with PCR-confirmed SARS-CoV-2 infection or an uninfected control (not recorded which). CDR3s include the opening cysteine and the closing phenylalanine or tryptophan. The order of the fields is J gene, V gene, clone size, D gene, CDR3 DNA, CDR3 protein. A D gene is named only where the DNA matches it firmly. For some rows the clone size is stated as once, few or many, or as a class when expanded; others skip it.

j_call: TRBJ1-6; v_call: TRBV4-3; clone_size: few; d_call: TRBD1; cdr3_nt: TGCGCCAGCACCAATTCGAGGACAGGGAATTCACCCCTCCACTTT; cdr3_aa: CASTNSRTGNSPLHF
j_call: TRBJ2-7; v_call: TRBV10-3; clone_size: many; d_call: TRBD2; cdr3_nt: TGTGCCATCAGTGCGGGGGGATTTGGGTACGAGCAGTACTTC; cdr3_aa: CAISAGGFGYEQYF
j_call: TRBJ1-5; v_call: TRBV20-1; clone_size: few; d_call: -; cdr3_nt: TGCAGTGCTAGGCGAGGGGGAGATCAGCCCCAGCATTTT; cdr3_aa: CSARRGGDQPQHF
j_call: TRBJ1-1; v_call: TRBV10-2; clone_size: many; d_call: -; cdr3_nt: TGCGCCAGCGTATTACATAGGGGTAACACTGAAGCTTTCTTT; cdr3_aa: CASVLHRGNTEAFF
j_call: TRBJ2-3; v_call: TRBV24-1; clone_size: many; d_call: -; cdr3_nt: TGTGCCACCAGTATAGACAGCACAGATACGCAGTATTTT; cdr3_aa: CATSIDSTDTQYF
j_call: TRBJ1-3; v_call: TRBV28; clone_size: many; d_call: -; cdr3_nt: TGTGCCAGCAGTCTGGAGGGGGGAACCTCTGGAAACACCATATATTTT; cdr3_aa: CASSLEGGTSGNTIYF
j_call: TRBJ2-3; v_call: TRBV20-1; clone_size: many; d_call: -; cdr3_nt: TGCAGTGCTAACATTGCCGCAGATACGCAGTATTTT; cdr3_aa: CSANIAADTQYF
j_call: TRBJ2-6; v_call: TRBV13; clone_size: many; d_call: -; cdr3_nt: TGTGCCAGCAGCTTCGGCAGATCTGGGGCCAACGTCCTGACTTTC; cdr3_aa: CASSFGRSGANVLTF
j_call: TRBJ1-2; v_call: TRBV12-3/TRBV12-4; clone_size: few; d_call: -; cdr3_nt: TGTGCCAGCAGCTATAACAGCTATGGCTACACCTTC; cdr3_aa: CASSYNSYGYTF
j_call: TRBJ1-1; v_call: TRBV12-3/TRBV12-4; clone_size: many; d_call: -; cdr3_nt: TGTGCCAGCACTAGCGGAGTCACTGAAGCTTTCTTT; cdr3_aa: CASTSGVTEAFF
j_call: TRBJ1-1; v_call: TRBV2; clone_size: many; d_call: TRBD1; cdr3_nt: TGTGCCAGCCGATCGGACAGGGGGCCCTACACTGAAGCTTTCTTT; cdr3_aa: CASRSDRGPYTEAFF
j_call: TRBJ2-3; v_call: TRBV6-5; clone_size: -; d_call: TRBD1; cdr3_nt: TGTGCCAGCAGTTACTCTCGGACAGGGGTCACAGATACGCAGTATTTT; cdr3_aa: CASSYSRTGVTDTQYF
j_call: TRBJ1-3; v_call: TRBV5-6; clone_size: -; d_call: TRBD1; cdr3_nt: TGTGCCAGCAGCTTGATAGGACAGGGCTCTGGAAACACCATATATTTT; cdr3_aa: CASSLIGQGSGNTIYF
j_call: TRBJ2-1; v_call: TRBV20-1; clone_size: few; d_call: TRBD1; cdr3_nt: TGCAGTGCCTATCCCCGGGACAGGACCTACAATGAGCAGTTCTTC; cdr3_aa: CSAYPRDRTYNEQFF
j_call: TRBJ2-3; v_call: TRBV18; clone_size: few; d_call: TRBD2; cdr3_nt: TGTGCCACGGGAGCGGGGGCACCAGATACGCAGTATTTT; cdr3_aa: CATGAGAPDTQYF
j_call: TRBJ2-2; v_call: TRBV6-2/TRBV6-3; clone_size: few; d_call: -; cdr3_nt: TGTGCCAGCATTTCCAGGAGGGCCGGTGGCGGGGAGCTGTTTTTT; cdr3_aa: CASISRRAGGGELFF
j_call: TRBJ1-3; v_call: TRBV20-1; clone_size: many; d_call: -; cdr3_nt: TGCAGTGCTAGTCGGGACGCTTCCTCTGGAAACACCATATATTTT; cdr3_aa: CSASRDASSGNTIYF
j_call: TRBJ2-4; v_call: TRBV10-2; clone_size: few; d_call: -; cdr3_nt: TGCGCCAGCAGTGAATATAACAGCCTAGCCAAAAACATTCAGTACTTC; cdr3_aa: CASSEYNSLAKNIQYF
j_call: TRBJ2-7; v_call: TRBV18; clone_size: -; d_call: TRBD1; cdr3_nt: TGTGCCAGCTCACCCCCGGGACAGCCCTACGAGCAGTACTTC; cdr3_aa: CASSPPGQPYEQYF
j_call: TRBJ2-5; v_call: TRBV20-1; clone_size: -; d_call: -; cdr3_nt: TGCAGTGCTACCATCGGCGCGGGCCAAGAGACCCAGTACTTC; cdr3_aa: CSATIGAGQETQYF
j_call: TRBJ2-4; v_call: TRBV20-1; clone_size: -; d_call: -; cdr3_nt: TGCAGTGCTAGCGAGGACGCCAAAAACATTCAGTACTTC; cdr3_aa: CSASEDAKNIQYF
j_call: TRBJ1-1; v_call: TRBV7-6; clone_size: few; d_call: -; cdr3_nt: TGTGCCAGCAGCTTAGGTCCGGTACTGAACACTGAAGCTTTCTTT; cdr3_aa: CASSLGPVLNTEAFF
j_call: TRBJ2-7; v_call: TRBV2; clone_size: many; d_call: -; cdr3_nt: TGTGCCAGCAAAGGTGAAGCGGGTCAGGAGCAGTACTTC; cdr3_aa: CASKGEAGQEQYF
j_call: TRBJ2-7; v_call: TRBV12-2; clone_size: many; d_call: -; cdr3_nt: TGTGCAAGTCGCTTGGGGACTAGCGCCAGGAGCTCCTACGAGCAGTACTTC; cdr3_aa: CASRLGTSARSSYEQYF
j_call: TRBJ2-2; v_call: TRBV5-1; clone_size: few; d_call: -; cdr3_nt: TGCGCCAGCAGCCCCGGAGCCTCGGGGCCAACCGGGGAGCTGTTTTTT; cdr3_aa: CASSPGASGPTGELFF
j_call: TRBJ2-7; v_call: TRBV7-2; clone_size: -; d_call: TRBD2; cdr3_nt: TGTGCCAGCAGCTTAGCTTGGGGGGGCTACGAGCAGTACTTC; cdr3_aa: CASSLAWGGYEQYF
j_call: TRBJ1-1; v_call: TRBV2; clone_size: -; d_call: TRBD1; cdr3_nt: TGTGCCAGCAGGCAAGGGGGACAGGAGGAGGCTTTCTTT; cdr3_aa: CASRQGGQEEAFF
j_call: TRBJ1-1; v_call: TRBV20-1; clone_size: few; d_call: -; cdr3_nt: TGCAGTGCTAGATCCCCCGTGCGGGTTTTTGACACTGAAGCTTTCTTT; cdr3_aa: CSARSPVRVFDTEAFF
j_call: TRBJ2-5; v_call: TRBV7-2; clone_size: many; d_call: -; cdr3_nt: TGTGCCAGCAGCCCTGGACGGGTGGAGACCCAGTACTTC; cdr3_aa: CASSPGRVETQYF
j_call: TRBJ2-7; v_call: TRBV11-2; clone_size: -; d_call: TRBD2; cdr3_nt: TGTGCCAGCAGCTTGGCAGGACTAGTGATCCCCTACGAGCAGTACTTC; cdr3_aa: CASSLAGLVIPYEQYF
j_call: TRBJ2-1; v_call: TRBV20-1; clone_size: few; d_call: -; cdr3_nt: TGCAGTGCTGGGACTGGATACAATGAGCAGTTCTTC; cdr3_aa: CSAGTGYNEQFF
j_call: TRBJ1-1; v_call: TRBV6-2/TRBV6-3; clone_size: -; d_call: -; cdr3_nt: TGTGCCAGCAGTTACTGGACGGAGGGGACTGAAGCTTTCTTT; cdr3_aa: CASSYWTEGTEAFF
j_call: TRBJ1-1; v_call: TRBV6-2/TRBV6-3; clone_size: -; d_call: -; cdr3_nt: TGTGCCGCCCAGGGTGGGCCGGGCAGTCAGCTTAGTGAAGCTTTCTTT; cdr3_aa: CAAQGGPGSQLSEAFF
j_call: TRBJ2-5; v_call: TRBV19; clone_size: few; d_call: -; cdr3_nt: TGTGCCAGTAGTATTGACTTCGGGGTAGAGACCCAGTACTTC; cdr3_aa: CASSIDFGVETQYF
j_call: TRBJ1-1; v_call: TRBV28; clone_size: -; d_call: -; cdr3_nt: TGTGCCAGCAGTAGCCCGGGGGAAGCCACTGAAGCTTTCTTT; cdr3_aa: CASSSPGEATEAFF
j_call: TRBJ1-5; v_call: TRBV4-2; clone_size: many; d_call: -; cdr3_nt: TGTGCCAGCAGCCAAGCCGCTCAGTTTAATCAGCCCCAGCATTTT; cdr3_aa: CASSQAAQFNQPQHF
j_call: TRBJ1-1; v_call: TRBV29-1; clone_size: many; d_call: -; cdr3_nt: TGCAGCGTTTACTCACAGGAGAAGAACACTGAAGCTTTCTTT; cdr3_aa: CSVYSQEKNTEAFF
j_call: TRBJ2-7; v_call: TRBV20-1; clone_size: few; d_call: -; cdr3_nt: TGCAGTGCTAGTGACGGTACCTACGAGCAGTACTTC; cdr3_aa: CSASDGTYEQYF
j_call: TRBJ1-5; v_call: TRBV4-3; clone_size: -; d_call: -; cdr3_nt: TGCGCCAGCAGCCAATGGCAGGATAGCAATCAGCCCCAGCATTTT; cdr3_aa: CASSQWQDSNQPQHF
j_call: TRBJ1-5; v_call: TRBV12-3/TRBV12-4; clone_size: many; d_call: TRBD1; cdr3_nt: TGTGCCAGCAGTTCGCCGGGGACAGCCAATCAGCCCCAGCATTTT; cdr3_aa: CASSSPGTANQPQHF
j_call: TRBJ2-7; v_call: TRBV5-1; clone_size: many; d_call: -; cdr3_nt: TGCGCCAGCAGCTTGGCCGGGGGCGCCGGCTCCGAGCAGTACTTC; cdr3_aa: CASSLAGGAGSEQYF
j_call: TRBJ1-2; v_call: TRBV11-2; clone_size: many; d_call: TRBD1; cdr3_nt: TGTGCCAGCAGCGGGACAGGGAAATTGGTTGATGGCTACACCTTC; cdr3_aa: CASSGTGKLVDGYTF
j_call: TRBJ2-1; v_call: TRBV6-1; clone_size: many; d_call: -; cdr3_nt: TGTGCCAGCAGTGAGCCACCCAATGAGCAGTTCTTC; cdr3_aa: CASSEPPNEQFF